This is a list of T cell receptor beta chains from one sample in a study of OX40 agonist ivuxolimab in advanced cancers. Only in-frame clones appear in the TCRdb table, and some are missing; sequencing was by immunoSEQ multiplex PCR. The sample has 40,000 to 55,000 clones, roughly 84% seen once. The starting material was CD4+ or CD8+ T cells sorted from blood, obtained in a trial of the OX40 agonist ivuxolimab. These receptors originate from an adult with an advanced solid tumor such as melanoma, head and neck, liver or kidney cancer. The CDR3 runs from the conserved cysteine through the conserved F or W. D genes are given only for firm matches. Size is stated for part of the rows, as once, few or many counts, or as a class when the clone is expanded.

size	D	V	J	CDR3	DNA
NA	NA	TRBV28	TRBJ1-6	CASSSVTWGMVSPLHF	TGTGCCAGCAGTTCCGTTACCTGGGGGATGGTCTCACCCCTCCACTTT
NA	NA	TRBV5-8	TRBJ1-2	CASLSTANYGYTF	TGTGCCAGCCTATCGACAGCTAACTATGGCTACACCTTC
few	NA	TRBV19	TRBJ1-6	CASNLDGVNSPLHF	TGTGCCAGTAATCTGGATGGGGTCAATTCACCCCTCCACTTT
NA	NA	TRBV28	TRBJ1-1	CASCRWNEAEAFF	TGTGCCAGCTGCCGATGGAATGAGGCTGAAGCTTTCTTT
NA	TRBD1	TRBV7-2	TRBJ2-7	CASSSGQPYEQYF	TGTGCCAGCAGCTCGGGACAGCCCTACGAGCAGTACTTC
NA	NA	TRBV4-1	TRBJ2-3	CASSPLDSASSDTQYF	TGCGCCAGCAGCCCCCTCGACAGTGCCAGTTCAGATACGCAGTATTTT
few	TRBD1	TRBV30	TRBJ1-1	CAFGPGQGMEGDLNTEAFF	TGTGCCTTTGGACCGGGACAGGGAATGGAGGGTGATTTGAACACTGAAGCTTTCTTT
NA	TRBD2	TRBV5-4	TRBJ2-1	CASSWGLGPGGEQFF	TGTGCCAGCAGCTGGGGACTGGGGCCGGGGGGTGAGCAGTTCTTC
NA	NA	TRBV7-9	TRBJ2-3	CASSSELREADTQYF	TGTGCCAGCAGCTCGGAGCTTAGGGAGGCAGATACGCAGTATTTT
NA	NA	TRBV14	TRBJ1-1	CASSPGTWTEAFF	TGTGCCAGCAGCCCAGGGACGTGGACTGAAGCTTTCTTT
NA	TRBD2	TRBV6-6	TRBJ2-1	CASSPYLLAGANEQFF	TGTGCCAGCAGTCCCTATTTACTAGCGGGGGCAAATGAGCAGTTCTTC